The 20 T cell receptor beta chains presented below share a single source sample, sequenced in a study of PD-L1 blockade in urothelial cancer. Some clones are missing from TCRdb's copy, which holds only in-frame ones; the method was immunoSEQ multiplex PCR. Among tens of thousands of clones listed, over 70% were seen once. The sequences come from PBMCs, collected around atezolizumab (anti-PD-L1) treatment. The source is a man over 45 with urothelial cancer.

This chain connects TRBV29-1 to TRBJ1-2; D is ambiguous. V lost 4 bases and J 2 bases, leaving 11 bases between the germline ends. The CDR3 is 13 residues long. CDR1 SQVTM and CDR2 ANQGSEA come from the germline V gene. Here the CDR3 reads CSVVSPFNYGYTF. Written as DNA, the CDR3 is TGCAGCGTTGTGAGTCCATTCAACTATGGCTACACCTTC.

This chain links TRBV11-3 with TRBJ2-5; TRBD1 might be the D (6 bases). Germline V CDR1 and CDR2: SGHNT, YENEEA. This CDR3 has 15 amino acids. V was trimmed by 4 bases and J by 4 bases, leaving 16 bases between them. The CDR3 coding sequence is TGTGCCAGCAGCTGCGGACAGCACCCAGGAGAGACCCAGTACTTC. Translation: CASSCGQHPGETQYF.

The V call is TRBV2, the J call TRBJ2-7; TRBD1 might be the D (5 bases). The CDR3 is 15 amino acids. With 3 bases removed from V and 3 bases from J, the gap between germline ends came to 15 bases. CDR1 is SNHLY, CDR2 FYNNEI, per germline. As DNA, the CDR3 is TGTGCCAGCAGTGATGTGGGGCAGGTAGTCTACGAGCAGTACTTC. As protein: CASSDVGQVVYEQYF.

V gene TRBV9 combines with J gene TRBJ2-7; D gene uncertain. Per germline, CDR1 SGDLS and CDR2 YYNGEE. Trimming left V 0 bases short and J 0 bases short, with 7 bases between. The CDR3 totals 14 residues. The CDR3 here is CASSVGSSSYEQYF. The CDR3 DNA follows: TGTGCCAGCAGCGTAGGGTCTAGCTCCTACGAGCAGTACTTC.

The rearrangement uses TRBV7-2 and TRBJ2-7; 8 bases are shared with TRBD2. Germline-derived CDR1 and CDR2 are SGHTA and FQGNSA. V shed 2 bases, J shed 4 bases, and the junction held 4 bases outside the gene matches. The CDR3 runs 14 residues. CDR3 nucleotides: TGTGCCAGCAGCTTACCCGGGACTAGTTACGAGCAGTACTTC. Residues: CASSLPGTSYEQYF.

This clone was observed once. This chain uses TRBV7-8 with TRBJ2-1, with 7 bases identical to TRBD2. Germline CDR1 reads SGHVS; CDR2 reads FQNEAQ. Trimming took 1 base from V and 6 from J; bases not matched to a gene: 6. The CDR3 has 15 residues. The DNA of the CDR3 is TGTGCCAGCAGCTTAGGTCAGCGGGGTTCCAATGAGCAGTTCTTC. Translation: CASSLGQRGSNEQFF.

The rearrangement links TRBV7-2 to TRBJ2-3; D is perhaps TRBD2 (6 bases). CDR1 and CDR2 from the germline V gene are SGHTA and FQGNSA. Trimming took off 3 bases at V and 4 bases at J, with 11 bases between the two ends. The CDR3 covers 14 residues. The CDR3 region has the DNA TGTGCCAGCAGCTTTAGAACGGGGGCAGATACGCAGTATTTT. It specifies CASSFRTGADTQYF.

This chain links TRBV4-3 with TRBJ2-5, with D unclear. The germline V and J ends were trimmed by 1 base and 0 bases, with 6 bases remaining between them. This CDR3 spans 14 amino acids. CDR1 is LGHNA, CDR2 YSLEER, per germline. As DNA, the CDR3 is TGCGCCAGCAGCCAAGGGCAGGACCAAGAGACCCAGTACTTC. This encodes CASSQGQDQETQYF.

V gene TRBV15 combines with J gene TRBJ1-1; D gene uncertain. The ends were cut back, 4 bases at V and 1 base at J, with 16 bases in the middle. CDR1 is LNHNV and CDR2 is YYDKDF in the germline V gene (reference sequence). The CDR3 length is 16 residues. This CDR3 is CATSTPIFGRNTEAFF. CDR3 nucleotide sequence: TGTGCCACCAGCACCCCTATCTTCGGGAGGAACACTGAAGCTTTCTTT. Using reference TRBV15 and TRBJ1-1 for the parts outside the CDR3, the full variable domain is DAMVIQNPRYQVTQFGKPVTLSCSQTLNHNVMYWYQQKSSQAPKLLFHYYDKDFNNEADTPDNFQSRRPNTSFCFLDIRSPGLGDTAMYLCATSTPIFGRNTEAFFGQGTRLTVV.

The chain uses TRBV23-1 and TRBJ2-2; D may be TRBD2 (5 bases). TRBV23-1 is an ORF; its function is uncertain. Trimming took 2 bases from V and 1 from J, leaving 11 bases between them. The CDR3 extends over 16 amino acids. CDR3 protein: CASSQGRVGNTGELFF. In nucleotides, the CDR3 is TGCGCCAGCAGTCAAGGGCGGGTGGGGAACACCGGGGAGCTGTTTTTT.

The rearrangement uses TRBV6-6 and TRBJ2-1; 8 bases fit TRBD1. J gave up 8 bases and V 5 bases, and 8 bases lay outside the gene matches. Germline V gives CDR1 MNHNY, CDR2 SVGAGI (reference sequence). The CDR3 totals 14 residues. CDR3 in DNA: TGTGCCAGCAGTCCCGACAGGGGTGTCCATGAGCAGTTCTTC. This gives the protein CASSPDRGVHEQFF.

The chain combines TRBV29-1 with TRBJ2-1, with a possible D match to TRBD1 (5 bases). This CDR3 has 13 amino acids. V lost 3 bases and J lost 5, with 11 bases in between. Germline values: CDR1 SQVTM, CDR2 ANQGSEA. CDR3 nucleotides: TGCAGCGTTGATAGCAGGGCACACAATGAGCAGTTCTTC. It is translated as CSVDSRAHNEQFF.

The CDR3: CASSSREQYF. CDR3 bases: TGTGCCAGCAGCTCGCGGGAGCAGTACTTC. The chain carries TRBV28 and TRBJ2-7, with no clear D. The CDR3 totals 10 residues. The V end lost 6 bases, the J end lost 7 bases, and 7 bases lay between the germline ends. Germline loops: CDR1 MDHEN, CDR2 SYDVKM.

This clone was seen a few times. For the CDR3, the DNA is TGTGCCAGCTCACCGGTGGGACTAGCGGAAGAGACCCAGTACTTC. This codes for CASSPVGLAEETQYF. The chain links TRBV18 to TRBJ2-5; TRBD2 agrees at 11 bases. Germline loops: CDR1 KGHSH, CDR2 LQKENI. V was clipped by 3 bases and J by 3 bases; unmatched bases: 3. This CDR3 contains 15 residues.

This clone appeared a few times. The V and J genes are TRBV6-5 and TRBJ2-3; TRBD1 matches 9 bases. Germline assignment: CDR1 MNHEY and CDR2 SVGAGI. CDR3 length equals 15 residues. The ends lost 5 bases at V and 9 bases at J; junction bases unmatched: 12. CDR3 DNA: TGTGCCAGCAGTAGGGACAGGGACTCACAGGAGACGCAGTATTTT. It translates to CASSRDRDSQETQYF.

The sample holds one count of this clone. J is TRBJ2-7 and V is TRBV18; possible D gene TRBD1, 6 bases. V was clipped by 4 bases and J by 1 base, with 14 bases between them. The CDR3 runs to 15 residues. In germline, CDR1 is KGHSH, CDR2 LQKENI. The CDR3, as DNA: TGTGCCAGCTCACTAAACAGGGTTGTTTCCTACGAGCAGTACTTC. Amino acid sequence: CASSLNRVVSYEQYF. Filled out from reference TRBV18 and TRBJ2-7, the complete variable domain reads NAGVMQNPRHLVRRRGQEARLRCSPMKGHSHVYWYRQLPEEGLKFMVYLQKENIIDESGMPKERFSAEFPKEGPSILRIQQVVRGDSAAYFCASSLNRVVSYEQYFGPGTRLTVT.

This chain links TRBV5-1 with TRBJ1-4; maybe TRBD1 (5 bases). V dropped 4 bases and J dropped 8 bases, with 18 bases sitting between them. From germline, CDR1 is SGHRS and CDR2 YFSETQ. The length of the CDR3 is 15 residues. The CDR3 spells CASSPQEGAREKLFF. CDR3 in DNA: TGCGCCAGCAGCCCGCAGGAAGGGGCGAGGGAAAAACTGTTTTTT. Combining the CDR3 with reference TRBV5-1 and TRBJ1-4 gives the whole variable domain KAGVTQTPRYLIKTRGQQVTLSCSPISGHRSVSWYQQTPGQGLQFLFEYFSETQRNKGNFPGRFSGRQFSNSRSEMNVSTLELGDSALYLCASSPQEGAREKLFFGSGTQLSVL.

This chain joins TRBV5-1 and TRBJ2-1, with a possible D match to TRBD1 (5 bases). From germline, CDR1 is SGHRS and CDR2 YFSETQ. The V gene lost 0 bases and the J gene lost 3 bases, with 16 bases spanning the gap. The CDR3 loop spans 17 amino acids. The CDR3 sequence: CASSLDAIVGVYNEQFF. CDR3 nucleotide sequence: TGCGCCAGCAGCTTGGATGCCATAGTAGGGGTCTACAATGAGCAGTTCTTC.

The gene calls are TRBV5-1 and TRBJ1-3; D remains unclear. This CDR3 has 14 amino acids. V dropped 5 bases and J dropped 0 bases, with 9 bases sitting between them. Germline V gives CDR1 SGHRS, CDR2 YFSETQ. The CDR3: CASRAGFSGNTIYF. Here the CDR3 DNA reads TGCGCCAGCAGGGCGGGGTTCTCTGGAAACACCATATATTTT.

Only a few counts were recorded for this clone. The chain couples TRBV12-5 to TRBJ2-7; 8 bases are a match to TRBD1. Germline V gene data show CDR1 as LGHNT and CDR2 as FRNRAP. The V and J ends lost 5 bases and 4 bases, in that order; junction bases with no gene match: 7. The CDR3 extends over 14 amino acids. The CDR3 spells CASGGTGIFYEQYF. The CDR3 coding sequence is TGTGCTAGTGGTGGGACAGGAATATTTTACGAGCAGTACTTC.